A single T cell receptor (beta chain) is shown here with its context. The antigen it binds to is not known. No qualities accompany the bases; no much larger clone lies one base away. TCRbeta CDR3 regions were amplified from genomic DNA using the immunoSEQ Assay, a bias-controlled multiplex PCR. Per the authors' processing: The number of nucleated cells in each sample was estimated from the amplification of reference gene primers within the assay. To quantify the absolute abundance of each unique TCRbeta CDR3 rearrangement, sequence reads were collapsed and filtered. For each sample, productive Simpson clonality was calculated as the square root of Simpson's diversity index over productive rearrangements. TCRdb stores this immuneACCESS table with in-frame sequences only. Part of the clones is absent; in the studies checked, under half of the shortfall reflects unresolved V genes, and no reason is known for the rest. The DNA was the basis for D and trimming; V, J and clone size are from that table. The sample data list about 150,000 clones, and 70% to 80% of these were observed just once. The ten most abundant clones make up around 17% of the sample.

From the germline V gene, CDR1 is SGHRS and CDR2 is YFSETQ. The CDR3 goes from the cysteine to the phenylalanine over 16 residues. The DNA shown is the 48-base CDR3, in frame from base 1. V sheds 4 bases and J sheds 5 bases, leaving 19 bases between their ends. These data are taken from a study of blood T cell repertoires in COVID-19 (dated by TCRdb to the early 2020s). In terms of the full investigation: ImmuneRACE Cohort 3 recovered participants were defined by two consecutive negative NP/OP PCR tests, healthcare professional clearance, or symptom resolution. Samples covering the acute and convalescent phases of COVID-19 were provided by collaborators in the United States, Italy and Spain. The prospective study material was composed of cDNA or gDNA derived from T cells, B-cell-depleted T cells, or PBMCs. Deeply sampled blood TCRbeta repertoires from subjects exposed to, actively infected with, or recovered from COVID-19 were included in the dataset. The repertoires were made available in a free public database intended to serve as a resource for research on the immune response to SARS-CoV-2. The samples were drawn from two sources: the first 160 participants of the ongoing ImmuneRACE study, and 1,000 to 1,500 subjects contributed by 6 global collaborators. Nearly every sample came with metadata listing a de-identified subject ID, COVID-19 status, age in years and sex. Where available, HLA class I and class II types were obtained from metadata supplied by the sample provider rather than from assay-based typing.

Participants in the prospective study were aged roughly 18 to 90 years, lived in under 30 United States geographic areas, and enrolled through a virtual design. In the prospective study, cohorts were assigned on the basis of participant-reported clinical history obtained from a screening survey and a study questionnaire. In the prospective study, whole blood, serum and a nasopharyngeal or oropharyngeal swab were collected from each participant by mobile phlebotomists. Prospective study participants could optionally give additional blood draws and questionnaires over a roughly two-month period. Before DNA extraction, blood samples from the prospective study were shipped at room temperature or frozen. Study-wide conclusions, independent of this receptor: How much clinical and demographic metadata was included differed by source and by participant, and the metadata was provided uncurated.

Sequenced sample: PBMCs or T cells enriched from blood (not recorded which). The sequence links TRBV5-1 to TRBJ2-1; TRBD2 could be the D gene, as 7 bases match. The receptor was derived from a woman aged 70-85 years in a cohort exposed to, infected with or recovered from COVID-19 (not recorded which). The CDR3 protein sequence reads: CASSTLVGEGDNEQFF. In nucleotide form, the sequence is TGCGCCAGCAGCACCCTAGTGGGGGAGGGGGACAATGAGCAGTTCTTC.